This paragraph reports one T cell receptor (beta chain). CDR1 and CDR2 from the germline V gene are MGHDK and SYGVNS. Deletions cut 3 bases from V and 9 bases from J, with 11 bases between. CDR3 length: 12 residues. Here immunoSEQ multiplex PCR was the method, and the copy in TCRdb shows in-frame clones only, minus some. The data hold 90,000 to 120,000 clones, with about three quarters observed a single time. This record belongs to a study of blood T cell repertoires in COVID-19. Study-wide context: The cDNA or gDNA used as material had been derived from T cells, B-cell-depleted T cells, or PBMCs.

This rearrangement joins TRBV25-1 to TRBJ1-2; possibly TRBD1 for D (6 bases). Sequenced input: peripheral blood. The source is a man aged 65 to 85 with acute or convalescent COVID-19. For the CDR3, the DNA is TGTGCCAGCAGTGACCGGGGGGCAAGCTACACCTTC. Residues: CASSDRGASYTF.